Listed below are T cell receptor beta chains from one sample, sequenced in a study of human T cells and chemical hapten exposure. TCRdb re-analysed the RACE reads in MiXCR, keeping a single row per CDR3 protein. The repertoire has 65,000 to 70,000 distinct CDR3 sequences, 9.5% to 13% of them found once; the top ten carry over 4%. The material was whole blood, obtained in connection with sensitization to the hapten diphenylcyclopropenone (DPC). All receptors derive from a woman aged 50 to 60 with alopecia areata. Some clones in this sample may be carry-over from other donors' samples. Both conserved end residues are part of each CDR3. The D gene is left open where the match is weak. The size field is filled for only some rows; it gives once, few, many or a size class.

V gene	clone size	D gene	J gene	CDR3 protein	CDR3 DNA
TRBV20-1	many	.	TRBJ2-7	CSAKLHRSYEQYF	TGCAGTGCTAAGCTCCACAGATCCTACGAGCAGTACTTC
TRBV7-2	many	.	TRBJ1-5	CASSPRTVLGQPQHF	TGTGCCAGCAGCCCACGGACAGTTCTGGGCCAGCCCCAGCATTTT
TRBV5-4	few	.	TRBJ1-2	CASSLEQGRSYGYTF	TGTGCCAGCAGCTTGGAACAGGGAAGGTCCTATGGCTACACCTTC
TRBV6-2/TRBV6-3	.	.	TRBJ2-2	CASSLPTMGAGTGELFF	TGTGCCAGCAGCCTCCCCACGATGGGAGCGGGCACCGGGGAGCTGTTTTTT
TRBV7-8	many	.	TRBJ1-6	CASSLGQKRNSPLHF	TGTGCCAGCAGCTTAGGACAAAAAAGGAATTCACCCCTCCACTTT
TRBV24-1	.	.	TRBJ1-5	CATRGDNHQPQHF	TGTGCCACCCGGGGGGATAACCATCAGCCCCAGCATTTT
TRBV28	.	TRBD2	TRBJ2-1	CASSLRMSSGDEQFF	TGTGCCAGCAGTTTACGCATGTCTAGCGGCGATGAGCAGTTCTTC
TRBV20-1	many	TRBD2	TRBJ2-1	CSARDVWAGGSSYNEQFF	TGCAGTGCTAGAGATGTATGGGCCGGCGGGAGCTCCTACAATGAGCAGTTCTTC
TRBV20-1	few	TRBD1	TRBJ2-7	CSPSGQGLYEQYF	TGCAGTCCCTCGGGACAGGGACTCTACGAGCAGTACTTC
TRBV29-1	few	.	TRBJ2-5	CSVVGGQRETQYF	TGCAGCGTTGTCGGGGGTCAGAGAGAGACCCAGTACTTC
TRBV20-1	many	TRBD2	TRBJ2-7	CSARGSGTSAYEQYF	TGCAGTGCTAGAGGATCTGGGACTAGCGCCTACGAGCAGTACTTC
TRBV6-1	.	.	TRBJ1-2	CASRTGTHFSGYTF	TGTGCCAGCAGAACCGGGACGCATTTCTCCGGCTACACCTTC
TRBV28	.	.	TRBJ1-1	CASSYPFASEAFF	TGTGCCAGCAGTTACCCCTTCGCATCTGAAGCTTTCTTT
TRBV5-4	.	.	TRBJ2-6	CASTLDRAGTATSGANVLTF	TGTGCCAGCACCCTAGATCGGGCGGGAACAGCTACGTCTGGGGCCAACGTCCTGACTTTC